Listed below are T cell receptor beta chains from one sample, sequenced in a study of tumor-infiltrating lymphocytes in primary liver carcinoma. A single record per CDR3 protein comes from TCRdb applying MiXCR to the multiplex PCR reads. The top ten hold over 8% of the sample, which has about 120,000 distinct CDR3 sequences, about two thirds seen once. Sequenced sample: tumor-adjacent normal liver tissue. The receptors derive from a woman aged 60-75 years with primary liver carcinoma and hepatitis B virus infection. Each CDR3 is given with its conserved first and last residue. D genes are given only for firm matches. Clone size is stated in some rows and not others, as once, few, many or a class when expanded.

d_call: TRBD2
v_call: TRBV4-1
clone_size: .
j_call: TRBJ2-2
cdr3_aa: CTSSHIMPARTSSNTGELFF

d_call: TRBD2
v_call: TRBV4-1
clone_size: .
j_call: TRBJ2-5
cdr3_aa: CASSRGISGSQETQYF

d_call: .
v_call: TRBV20-1
clone_size: .
j_call: TRBJ1-1
cdr3_aa: CSAPTNIRGATEAFF

d_call: .
v_call: TRBV28
clone_size: once
j_call: TRBJ1-1
cdr3_aa: CATLTVVNSEAFF

d_call: TRBD1
v_call: TRBV11-2
clone_size: few
j_call: TRBJ2-1
cdr3_aa: CANSHPDRGGDEQFF

d_call: .
v_call: TRBV29-1
clone_size: .
j_call: TRBJ1-1
cdr3_aa: CSVEDLGYTGAFF

d_call: .
v_call: TRBV11-2
clone_size: .
j_call: TRBJ2-5
cdr3_aa: CVSSERPQETQYF

d_call: TRBD2
v_call: TRBV29-1
clone_size: medium-sized
j_call: TRBJ2-2
cdr3_aa: CSVRGLAGVAGELFF

d_call: .
v_call: TRBV11-1
clone_size: medium-sized
j_call: TRBJ2-1
cdr3_aa: CASSQTENSYNEQFF

d_call: .
v_call: TRBV19
clone_size: .
j_call: TRBJ1-2
cdr3_aa: CASSIDEGQFYGYTF

d_call: .
v_call: TRBV29-1
clone_size: .
j_call: TRBJ1-1
cdr3_aa: CSVDNGGAEAFF

d_call: TRBD1
v_call: TRBV11-2
clone_size: .
j_call: TRBJ1-1
cdr3_aa: CASRDRDHTEASF

d_call: .
v_call: TRBV29-1
clone_size: many
j_call: TRBJ1-1
cdr3_aa: CSFQRDMWTEAFF

d_call: .
v_call: TRBV7-8
clone_size: many
j_call: TRBJ1-5
cdr3_aa: CASSQRVTVSNQPQHF

d_call: .
v_call: TRBV12-3/TRBV12-4
clone_size: .
j_call: TRBJ2-2
cdr3_aa: CASIPTGSTGELFF

d_call: TRBD2
v_call: TRBV6-2/TRBV6-3
clone_size: .
j_call: TRBJ2-4
cdr3_aa: CASSSGTSRIGKNIQYF

d_call: .
v_call: TRBV12-3/TRBV12-4
clone_size: medium-sized
j_call: TRBJ2-1
cdr3_aa: CASRSPRGEQFF

d_call: .
v_call: TRBV6-5
clone_size: .
j_call: TRBJ1-2
cdr3_aa: CASSYSEGCGYTF

d_call: .
v_call: TRBV5-1
clone_size: .
j_call: TRBJ1-4
cdr3_aa: CASSLRGSCNEKLFF

d_call: .
v_call: TRBV6-2/TRBV6-3
clone_size: .
j_call: TRBJ1-5
cdr3_aa: CASSYSWGLESNQPQHF

d_call: .
v_call: TRBV29-1
clone_size: .
j_call: TRBJ2-4
cdr3_aa: CSVKGWQAKNIQYF

d_call: TRBD2
v_call: TRBV6-5
clone_size: .
j_call: TRBJ2-1
cdr3_aa: CARSHGLDGEQFF

d_call: TRBD2
v_call: TRBV28
clone_size: many
j_call: TRBJ2-3
cdr3_aa: CASSPPTSGHSTDTQYF

d_call: .
v_call: TRBV4-1
clone_size: .
j_call: TRBJ2-1
cdr3_aa: CASSIAGRGSLGGQFF

d_call: TRBD1
v_call: TRBV29-1
clone_size: .
j_call: TRBJ2-5
cdr3_aa: CSTDRGEDTQYF

d_call: TRBD2
v_call: TRBV28
clone_size: .
j_call: TRBJ2-7
cdr3_aa: CASSLLGLAGGNPHEQYF

d_call: .
v_call: TRBV11-1
clone_size: .
j_call: TRBJ2-1
cdr3_aa: CASSGAGRRQFF

d_call: .
v_call: TRBV4-2
clone_size: .
j_call: TRBJ2-7
cdr3_aa: CASSRPTSLYEQYF

d_call: .
v_call: TRBV11-2
clone_size: .
j_call: TRBJ2-3
cdr3_aa: CASSLGEIQYF

d_call: .
v_call: TRBV10-2
clone_size: .
j_call: TRBJ2-1
cdr3_aa: CASQGRGYNGQFF

d_call: TRBD2
v_call: TRBV29-1
clone_size: .
j_call: TRBJ2-1
cdr3_aa: CSVEGVGGEGSYNEQFF

d_call: TRBD1
v_call: TRBV5-4
clone_size: .
j_call: TRBJ2-5
cdr3_aa: CASISGQGRSETQYF

d_call: .
v_call: TRBV2
clone_size: .
j_call: TRBJ1-3
cdr3_aa: CASSLDLTSIYF

d_call: TRBD1
v_call: TRBV28
clone_size: few
j_call: TRBJ1-2
cdr3_aa: CASSLRQGFYNYGYTF

d_call: TRBD1
v_call: TRBV6-6
clone_size: once
j_call: TRBJ1-5
cdr3_aa: CASRGTKQGLNRPHHF

d_call: .
v_call: TRBV30
clone_size: .
j_call: TRBJ1-2
cdr3_aa: CAWKPGQHGGDVYTF

d_call: .
v_call: TRBV11-2
clone_size: once
j_call: TRBJ2-5
cdr3_aa: CASSVLETHYF

d_call: .
v_call: TRBV12-3/TRBV12-4
clone_size: .
j_call: TRBJ2-3
cdr3_aa: CASNSPTSRGTQYF

d_call: .
v_call: TRBV16
clone_size: .
j_call: TRBJ1-1
cdr3_aa: CASSQLVGPEVFF

d_call: TRBD2
v_call: TRBV7-9
clone_size: many
j_call: TRBJ2-7
cdr3_aa: CASRGREMSYEQYF

d_call: .
v_call: TRBV6-5
clone_size: .
j_call: TRBJ1-2
cdr3_aa: CVSSYFSVSYVAPVIGYGYTF

d_call: .
v_call: TRBV6-1
clone_size: .
j_call: TRBJ1-2
cdr3_aa: CASSDGTGTYYGYTF

d_call: .
v_call: TRBV4-2
clone_size: .
j_call: TRBJ1-2
cdr3_aa: CASNQEPGSYGYTF

d_call: TRBD2
v_call: TRBV28
clone_size: .
j_call: TRBJ2-1
cdr3_aa: CASSRRLAGGYNVQFF

d_call: TRBD2
v_call: TRBV5-4
clone_size: .
j_call: TRBJ2-5
cdr3_aa: CASSLGTRRQETQYF

d_call: TRBD2
v_call: TRBV12-3/TRBV12-4
clone_size: .
j_call: TRBJ2-3
cdr3_aa: CASGGGVGDTQCF

d_call: TRBD2
v_call: TRBV11-2
clone_size: .
j_call: TRBJ2-5
cdr3_aa: CANSFSGGQETEYF

d_call: .
v_call: TRBV30
clone_size: many
j_call: TRBJ2-1
cdr3_aa: CAWSVNPGAGEQFF

d_call: .
v_call: TRBV10-3
clone_size: few
j_call: TRBJ2-5
cdr3_aa: CAISESRNQETQYF

d_call: TRBD1
v_call: TRBV20-1
clone_size: few
j_call: TRBJ1-5
cdr3_aa: CSARDGQGNQPQHF

d_call: TRBD2
v_call: TRBV4-1
clone_size: .
j_call: TRBJ2-5
cdr3_aa: CASSQDATSERETQYF

d_call: TRBD2
v_call: TRBV11-2
clone_size: .
j_call: TRBJ2-5
cdr3_aa: CASHGLGETQYF

d_call: TRBD2
v_call: TRBV28
clone_size: .
j_call: TRBJ2-4
cdr3_aa: CASSLGGSGSAIQYF

d_call: TRBD2
v_call: TRBV2
clone_size: many
j_call: TRBJ2-1
cdr3_aa: CASTTGLAGYNEQFF

d_call: .
v_call: TRBV28
clone_size: .
j_call: TRBJ1-5
cdr3_aa: CASSLGQGRSLNRPQHF

d_call: .
v_call: TRBV5-4
clone_size: .
j_call: TRBJ1-1
cdr3_aa: CASNLGPSSNTEAFF

d_call: TRBD2
v_call: TRBV11-2
clone_size: medium-sized
j_call: TRBJ2-3
cdr3_aa: CASSYTSGSTDTQYF

d_call: .
v_call: TRBV4-1
clone_size: .
j_call: TRBJ2-5
cdr3_aa: CASNQVVVDEQYF

d_call: .
v_call: TRBV18
clone_size: .
j_call: TRBJ2-5
cdr3_aa: CASSPQRETQYF

d_call: .
v_call: TRBV29-1
clone_size: .
j_call: TRBJ2-2
cdr3_aa: CSIEDPSGTEELVF